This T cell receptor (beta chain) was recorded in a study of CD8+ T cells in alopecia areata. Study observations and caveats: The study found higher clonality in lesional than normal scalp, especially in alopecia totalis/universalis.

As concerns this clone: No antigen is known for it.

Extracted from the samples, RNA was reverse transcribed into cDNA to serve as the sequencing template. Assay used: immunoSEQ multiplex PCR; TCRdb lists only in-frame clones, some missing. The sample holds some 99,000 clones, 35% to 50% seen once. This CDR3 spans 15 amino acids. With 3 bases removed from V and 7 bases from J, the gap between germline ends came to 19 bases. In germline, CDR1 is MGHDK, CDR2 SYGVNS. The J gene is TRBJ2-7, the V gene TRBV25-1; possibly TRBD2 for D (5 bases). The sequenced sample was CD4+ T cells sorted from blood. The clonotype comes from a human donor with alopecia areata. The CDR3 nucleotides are TGTGCCAGCAGTGACCCCTCCCGGGGAGTTTGGGAGCAGTACTTC. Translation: CASSDPSRGVWEQYF.